Listed here are 16 T cell receptor beta chains from one sample, sequenced in a study of Graves' ophthalmopathy and Graves' hyperthyroidism. Scientists amplified the TCR beta CDR3 regions from RNA transcripts. Second-round multiplex PCR came after first-round RT-PCR with HTBI primers. MiXCR, run by TCRdb on the multiplex PCR reads, gives a single entry per CDR3 protein. The sample has about 410,000 distinct CDR3 sequences, 15% to 20% seen once. Source material: peripheral blood. These TCRs come from a woman in her late teens or twenties with Graves' ophthalmopathy.

This clonotype has ten or more counts. CDR3 sequence reads: CASSFQPSGRGTGELFF. For the CDR3, the DNA is TGCGCCAGCAGTTTTCAACCTAGCGGGAGAGGCACCGGGGAGCTGTTTTTT. The rearrangement uses TRBV5-1 and TRBJ2-2; 10 nucleotides match TRBD2. V shed 5 bases and J 4 bases; nucleotides not matched to a gene: 11. From germline, CDR1 is SGHRS and CDR2 YFSETQ. The CDR3 totals 17 residues.

The sample holds many counts of this clonotype. Since a much larger clone is just one base distant, this may be a read error. The V gene is TRBV7-9, the J gene TRBJ2-2; D not resolved. This CDR3 region has 12 residues. The germline V gene encodes CDR1 SEHNR and CDR2 FQNEAQ (reference sequence). V was trimmed by 8 bases and J by 1 base, leaving 5 bases between them. The CDR3 nucleotides read TGTGCCAGCCAAGGGAACACCGGGGAGCTGTTTTTT. It specifies CASQGNTGELFF. The variable domain in full, with the rest retrieved from reference TRBV7-9 and TRBJ2-2, is DTGVSQNPRHKITKRGQNVTFRCDPISEHNRLYWYRQTLGQGPEFLTYFQNEAQLEKSRLLSDRFSAERPKGSFSTLEIQRTEQGDSAMYLCASQGNTGELFFGEGSRLTVL.

The sample holds many counts of this clonotype. The rearrangement links TRBV6-2 or TRBV6-3 to TRBJ2-7, with a weak D call TRBD2 (6 bases). Germline CDR1 and CDR2: MNHEY and SVGEGT. CDR3 size: 16 residues. The germline V and J ends were trimmed by 0 bases and 3 bases, with 15 bases remaining between them. The CDR3 region is CASSYSRGLTLYEQYF. The CDR3 region has the DNA TGTGCCAGCAGTTACTCGCGGGGTCTCACCCTCTACGAGCAGTACTTC.

In this sample, this clonotype turned up many times. The J gene is TRBJ2-7, the V gene TRBV28; D is unresolved. The CDR3 consists of 14 residues. V dropped 8 bases and J dropped 6 bases, with 20 bases sitting between them. Germline V gives CDR1 MDHEN, CDR2 SYDVKM. CDR3 in amino acids: CASADPRNWPEQYF. The CDR3 DNA reads as TGTGCCAGCGCCGACCCCCGTAATTGGCCCGAGCAGTACTTC.

This clonotype was observed at least ten times. The chain uses TRBV30 and TRBJ1-2; D unresolved. The CDR3 sequence is 12 residues long. The germline gives CDR1 GTSNPN, CDR2 SVGIG (reference sequence). V shed 0 bases and J shed 5 bases, with 7 bases lying between them. DNA of the CDR3: TGTGCCTGGAGTGTTAACATATATGGCTACACCTTC. Translated: CAWSVNIYGYTF.

This clonotype was observed many times. CDR3 nucleotide sequence: TGTGCCAGTAGTCCGGGACACCCCTCTGGGGCCAACGTCCTGACTTTC. Translation: CASSPGHPSGANVLTF. The J gene is TRBJ2-6, the V gene TRBV19, with D tentatively TRBD1 (6 bases). Germline values: CDR1 LNHDA, CDR2 SQIVND (reference sequence). The germline V and J ends were trimmed by 5 bases and 0 bases, with 11 bases remaining between them. This CDR3 comprises 16 residues.

This clonotype was observed at least ten times. The gene calls are TRBV20-1 and TRBJ2-3; TRBD1 is a possible D gene (6 bases). Per germline, CDR1 DFQATT and CDR2 SNEGSKA (reference sequence). Trimming left V 6 bases short and J 0 bases short, with 13 bases between. The CDR3 length is 14 residues. DNA for the CDR3: TGCAGTGCAAACCGGGACACAAGCACAGATACGCAGTATTTT. It translates to CSANRDTSTDTQYF.

This clonotype has a handful of counts. V gene TRBV28 combines with J gene TRBJ1-2; tentatively, D is TRBD1 (5 bases). Germline V CDR1 and CDR2: MDHEN, SYDVKM. With 1 base removed from V and 7 bases from J, the gap between germline ends came to 13 bases. The CDR3 length is 14 residues. The CDR3 spells CASSLFGGALGYTF. CDR3 nucleotides: TGTGCCAGCAGTTTATTCGGAGGGGCTCTTGGCTACACCTTC.

V is TRBV7-2 and J is TRBJ2-7, with D perhaps matching TRBD2 (5 bases). Trimming shortened V by 1 base and J by 4 bases, and 14 bases separated the two germline ends. The CDR3 is 15 amino acids. CDR1 SGHTA and CDR2 FQGNSA come from the germline V gene. The DNA of the CDR3 is TGTGCCAGCAGCTTAGGGGCTAGCCAGTTATACGAGCAGTACTTC. This translates into CASSLGASQLYEQYF.

This clonotype was seen more than once but under ten times. The chain has TRBV7-2 and TRBJ2-7, with no clear D. Germline CDR1 reads SGHTA; CDR2 reads FQGNSA. This CDR3 has 14 residues. V was trimmed by 5 bases and J by 2 bases, leaving 13 bases between them. Here the CDR3 reads CASSRSIAPYEQYF. The DNA for the CDR3 is TGTGCCAGCAGCCGATCAATTGCCCCCTACGAGCAGTACTTC.

V is TRBV28 and J is TRBJ2-6, with 9 bases fitting TRBD1. The trim removed 5 bases at V and 7 bases at J, leaving 12 bases unmatched. The CDR3 has 17 amino acids. Per germline, CDR1 MDHEN and CDR2 SYDVKM. CDR3 sequence reads: CASSVGQGKGLANVLTF. In DNA, the CDR3 is TGTGCCAGCAGTGTGGGACAGGGAAAAGGTTTAGCCAACGTCCTGACTTTC. Variable domain in full (rest from reference TRBV28 and TRBJ2-6): DVKVTQSSRYLVKRTGEKVFLECVQDMDHENMFWYRQDPGLGLRLIYFSYDVKMKEKGDIPEGYSVSREKKERFSLILESASTNQTSMYLCASSVGQGKGLANVLTFGAGSRLTVL.

In its sample, this clonotype was seen many times. V gene TRBV6-2 or TRBV6-3 combines with J gene TRBJ1-2; D remains ambiguous. CDR3 length equals 14 residues. Trimming stripped 8 bases from V and 0 bases from J, with 13 bases between. Germline-derived CDR1 and CDR2 are MNHEY and SVGEGT. As DNA, the CDR3 is TGTGCCAGCGCCTCCAGGAGCCCTAACTATGGCTACACCTTC. This gives the protein CASASRSPNYGYTF.

In this sample, this clonotype turned up many times. The rearrangement joins TRBV11-2 to TRBJ2-7; TRBD2 agrees at 8 bases. Trimming removed 5 bases from V and 4 bases from J; junction bases left unmatched: 7. This CDR3 has 14 amino acids. CDR1 and CDR2 from the germline V gene are SGHAT and FQNNGV. The CDR3, as DNA: TGTGCCAGCAGCAAAATAGCGGGAAGTTACGAGCAGTACTTC. Translating it yields CASSKIAGSYEQYF.

This clonotype was detected many times. The chain couples TRBV7-2 to TRBJ2-7; D is unresolved. Germline V lookup: CDR1 SGHTA, CDR2 FQGNSA. This CDR3 spans 11 amino acids. The ends were cut back, 4 bases at V and 10 bases at J, with 11 bases in the middle. CDR3 bases: TGTGCCAGCAGCTCAAGGATCCGACAGTACTTC. Protein product: CASSSRIRQYF.

This clonotype was recorded many times. This chain joins TRBV6-5 and TRBJ1-5; 10 nucleotides agree with TRBD1. Germline loops: CDR1 MNHEY, CDR2 SVGAGI. V shed 2 bases and J 7 bases; nucleotides not matched to a gene: 8. The CDR3 is made up of 16 amino acids. The CDR3 DNA is TGTGCCAGCAGTTACACGACAGGGGGCGAGTTACAGCCCCAGCATTTT. Translation: CASSYTTGGELQPQHF.

There are many counts of this clonotype. This rearrangement joins TRBV14 to TRBJ2-7, with D tentatively TRBD1 or TRBD2 (5 bases each). The germline gives CDR1 SGHDN, CDR2 FVKESK. V gave up 3 bases and J gave up 1 base, with 16 bases separating them. The CDR3 totals 16 residues. The CDR3 loop is CASSQARGATSYEQYF. The CDR3 bases are TGTGCCAGCAGCCAGGCCAGAGGGGCCACTTCCTACGAGCAGTACTTC.